The sequence of this T cell receptor (beta chain) was determined in a study of T cell repertoires in ileal Crohn's disease. Study-level information: About half of patients got postoperative therapy: about ten thiopurines, approximately 17 anti-TNF. M6 samples are neoterminal ileum biopsies from postoperative colonoscopy.

Germline loops: CDR1 LNHDA, CDR2 SQIVND (reference sequence). V shed 3 bases and J shed 4 bases, with 12 bases lying between them. The CDR3 is made up of 15 amino acids. Study-wide results and limits: Postoperative endoscopy occurred within one year, median about 7 months.

Note on this clone: Antigen unknown.

Here immunoSEQ multiplex PCR was the method, and the copy in TCRdb shows in-frame clones only, minus some. The table records about 62,000 clones, 85% to 90% of them present only once. Specified time point: neoterminal ileum biopsy at postoperative endoscopy, about 6 months after surgery. The sequenced material came from ileal tissue. The sequence came from an adult with Crohn's disease. The chain employs TRBV19 and TRBJ2-2, with D perhaps TRBD2 (6 bases). CDR3 sequence reads: CASSIDRGFTGELFF. CDR3 bases: TGTGCCAGTAGTATTGACCGGGGGTTCACCGGGGAGCTGTTTTTT.